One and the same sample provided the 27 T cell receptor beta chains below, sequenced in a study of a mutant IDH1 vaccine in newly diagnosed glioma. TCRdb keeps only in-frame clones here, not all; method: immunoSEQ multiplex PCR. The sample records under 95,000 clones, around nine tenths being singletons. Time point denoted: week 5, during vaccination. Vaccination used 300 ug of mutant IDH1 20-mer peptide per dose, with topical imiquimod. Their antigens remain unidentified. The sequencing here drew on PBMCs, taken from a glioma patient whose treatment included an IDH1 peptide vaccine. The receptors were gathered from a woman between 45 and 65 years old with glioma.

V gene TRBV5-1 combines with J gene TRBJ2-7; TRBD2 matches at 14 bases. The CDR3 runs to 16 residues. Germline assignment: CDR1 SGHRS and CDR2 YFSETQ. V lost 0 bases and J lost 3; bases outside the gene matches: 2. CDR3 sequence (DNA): TGCGCCAGCAGCTTGGACGGGACTAGCGGGAGCTACGAGCAGTACTTC. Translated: CASSLDGTSGSYEQYF.

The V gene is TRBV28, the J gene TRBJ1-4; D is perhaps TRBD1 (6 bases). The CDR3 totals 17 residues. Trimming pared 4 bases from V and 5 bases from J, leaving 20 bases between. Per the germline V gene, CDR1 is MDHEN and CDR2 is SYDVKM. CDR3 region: CASSSEPGDKTNEKLFF. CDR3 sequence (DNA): TGTGCCAGCAGTTCGGAACCGGGGGACAAAACAAATGAAAAACTGTTTTTT.

CDR3 sequence (DNA): TGTGCCACCAGCAGAGATCTGACAGTTTATCAGCCCCAGCATTTT. This encodes CATSRDLTVYQPQHF. The rearrangement uses TRBV15 and TRBJ1-5; D possibly corresponds to TRBD1 (5 bases). The V gene's germline CDR1 is LNHNV and CDR2 YYDKDF (reference sequence). Trimming removed 0 bases at V and 5 bases at J, with 11 bases between. The CDR3 extends over 15 amino acids.

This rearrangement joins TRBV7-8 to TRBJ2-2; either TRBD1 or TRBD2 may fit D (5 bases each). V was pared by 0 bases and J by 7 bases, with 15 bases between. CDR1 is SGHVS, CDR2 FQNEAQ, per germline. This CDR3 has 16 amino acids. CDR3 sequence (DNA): TGTGCCAGCAGCTTAGCGCTCGGGAATGGGGGCGGGGAGCTGTTTTTT. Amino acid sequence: CASSLALGNGGGELFF.

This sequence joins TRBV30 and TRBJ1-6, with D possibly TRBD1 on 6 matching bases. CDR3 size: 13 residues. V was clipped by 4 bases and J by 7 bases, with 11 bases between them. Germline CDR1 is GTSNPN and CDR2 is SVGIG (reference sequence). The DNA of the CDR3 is TGTGCCTGGAACAGGGATCGGAATTCACCCCTCCACTTT. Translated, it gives CAWNRDRNSPLHF.

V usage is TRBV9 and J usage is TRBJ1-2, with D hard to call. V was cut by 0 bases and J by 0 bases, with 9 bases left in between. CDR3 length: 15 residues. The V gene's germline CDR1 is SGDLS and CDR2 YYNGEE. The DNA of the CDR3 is TGTGCCAGCAGCGTAGACGGCCGAGCTAACTATGGCTACACCTTC. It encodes CASSVDGRANYGYTF.

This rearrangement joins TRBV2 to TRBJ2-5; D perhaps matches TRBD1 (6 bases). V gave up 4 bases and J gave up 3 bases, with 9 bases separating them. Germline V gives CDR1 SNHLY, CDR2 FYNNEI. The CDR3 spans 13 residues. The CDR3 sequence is CASSVNREETQYF. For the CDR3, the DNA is TGTGCCAGCAGTGTTAACAGGGAAGAGACCCAGTACTTC.

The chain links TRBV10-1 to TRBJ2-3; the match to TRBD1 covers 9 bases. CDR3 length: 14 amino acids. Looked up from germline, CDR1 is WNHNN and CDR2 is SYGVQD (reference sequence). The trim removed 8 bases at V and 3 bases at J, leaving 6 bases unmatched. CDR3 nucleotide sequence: TGCGCCAGCTCACAGGACAGGGGAACAGATACGCAGTATTTT. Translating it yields CASSQDRGTDTQYF.

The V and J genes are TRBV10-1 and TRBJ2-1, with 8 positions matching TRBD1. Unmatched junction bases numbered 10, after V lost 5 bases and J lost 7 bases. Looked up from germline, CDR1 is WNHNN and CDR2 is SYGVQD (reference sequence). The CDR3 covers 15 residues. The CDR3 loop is CASSPTGQGWNEQFF. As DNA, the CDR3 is TGCGCCAGCAGTCCCACCGGACAGGGATGGAATGAGCAGTTCTTC.

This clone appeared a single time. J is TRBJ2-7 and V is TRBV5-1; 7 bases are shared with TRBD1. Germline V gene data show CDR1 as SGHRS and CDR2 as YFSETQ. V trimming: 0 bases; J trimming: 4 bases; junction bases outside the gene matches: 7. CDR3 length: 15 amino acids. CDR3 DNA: TGCGCCAGCAGCTTGGAGACAGGGCTCAGGTACGAGCAGTACTTC. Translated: CASSLETGLRYEQYF. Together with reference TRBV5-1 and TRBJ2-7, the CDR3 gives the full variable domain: KAGVTQTPRYLIKTRGQQVTLSCSPISGHRSVSWYQQTPGQGLQFLFEYFSETQRNKGNFPGRFSGRQFSNSRSEMNVSTLELGDSALYLCASSLETGLRYEQYFGPGTRLTVT.

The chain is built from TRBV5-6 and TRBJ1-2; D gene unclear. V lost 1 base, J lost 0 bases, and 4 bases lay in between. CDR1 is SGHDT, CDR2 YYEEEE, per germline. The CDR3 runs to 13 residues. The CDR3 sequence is CASSLRANYGYTF. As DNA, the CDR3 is TGTGCCAGCAGCTTGCGGGCTAACTATGGCTACACCTTC.

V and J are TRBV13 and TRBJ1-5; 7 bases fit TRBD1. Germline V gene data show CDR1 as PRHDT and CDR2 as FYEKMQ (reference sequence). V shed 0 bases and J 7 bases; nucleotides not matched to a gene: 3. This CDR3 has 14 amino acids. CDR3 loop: CASSLGTGNQPQHF. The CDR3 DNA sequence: TGTGCCAGCAGCTTAGGGACAGGGAACCAGCCCCAGCATTTT.

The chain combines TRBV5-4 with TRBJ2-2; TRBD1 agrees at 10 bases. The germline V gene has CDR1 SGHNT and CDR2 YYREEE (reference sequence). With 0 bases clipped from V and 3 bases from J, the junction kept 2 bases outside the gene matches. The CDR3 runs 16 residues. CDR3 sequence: CASSLGQGADTGELFF. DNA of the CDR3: TGTGCCAGCAGCTTGGGACAGGGGGCGGACACCGGGGAGCTGTTTTTT.

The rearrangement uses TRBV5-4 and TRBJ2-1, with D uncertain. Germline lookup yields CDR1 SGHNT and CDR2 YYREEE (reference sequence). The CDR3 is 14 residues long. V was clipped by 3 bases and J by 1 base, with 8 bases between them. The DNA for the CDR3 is TGTGCCAGCAGCTGGCCAGATTCCTACAATGAGCAGTTCTTC. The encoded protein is CASSWPDSYNEQFF. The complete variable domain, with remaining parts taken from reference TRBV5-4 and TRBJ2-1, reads ETGVTQSPTHLIKTRGQQVTLRCSSQSGHNTVSWYQQALGQGPQFIFQYYREEENGRGNFPPRFSGLQFPNYSSELNVNALELDDSALYLCASSWPDSYNEQFFGPGTRLTVL.

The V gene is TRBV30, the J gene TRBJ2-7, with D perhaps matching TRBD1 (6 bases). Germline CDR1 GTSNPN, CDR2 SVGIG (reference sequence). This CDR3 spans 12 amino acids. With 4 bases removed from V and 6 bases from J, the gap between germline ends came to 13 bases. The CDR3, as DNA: TGTGCCTGGAAAGGGGGACACAGCGAGCAGTACTTC. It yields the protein CAWKGGHSEQYF.

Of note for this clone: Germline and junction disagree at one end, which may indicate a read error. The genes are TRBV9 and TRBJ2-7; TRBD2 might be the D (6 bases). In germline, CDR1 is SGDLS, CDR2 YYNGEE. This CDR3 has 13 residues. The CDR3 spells CSSGGISSYEQYF. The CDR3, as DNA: TGCAGCTCTGGAGGGATCAGCTCCTACGAGCAGTACTTC.

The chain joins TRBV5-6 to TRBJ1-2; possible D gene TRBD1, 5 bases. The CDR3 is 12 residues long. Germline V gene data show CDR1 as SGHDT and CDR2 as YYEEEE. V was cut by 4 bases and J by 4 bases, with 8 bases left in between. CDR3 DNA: TGTGCCAGCAGCCGAGACAGCTATGGCTACACCTTC. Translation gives CASSRDSYGYTF.

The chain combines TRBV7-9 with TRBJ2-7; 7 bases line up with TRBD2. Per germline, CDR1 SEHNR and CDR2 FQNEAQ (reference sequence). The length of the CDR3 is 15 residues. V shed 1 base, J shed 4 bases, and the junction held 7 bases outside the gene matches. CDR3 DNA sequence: TGTGCCAGCAGCTTAGAGGCTAGCGGACCTTACGAGCAGTACTTC. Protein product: CASSLEASGPYEQYF.

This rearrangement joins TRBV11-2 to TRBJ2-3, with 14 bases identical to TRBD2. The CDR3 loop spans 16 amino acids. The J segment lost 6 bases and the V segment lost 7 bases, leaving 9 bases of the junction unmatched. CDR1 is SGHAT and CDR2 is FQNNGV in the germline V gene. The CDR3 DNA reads TGTGCCAGCACCCCAGGACTAGCGGGGGGAGGGGATACGCAGTATTTT. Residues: CASTPGLAGGGDTQYF.

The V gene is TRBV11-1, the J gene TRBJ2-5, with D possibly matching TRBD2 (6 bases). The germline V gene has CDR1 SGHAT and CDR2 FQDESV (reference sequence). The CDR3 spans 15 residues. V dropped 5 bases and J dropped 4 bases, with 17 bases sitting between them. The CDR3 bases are TGTGCCAGCAGCCCTGGAGGGCCTCGAGGAGAGACCCAGTACTTC. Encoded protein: CASSPGGPRGETQYF.

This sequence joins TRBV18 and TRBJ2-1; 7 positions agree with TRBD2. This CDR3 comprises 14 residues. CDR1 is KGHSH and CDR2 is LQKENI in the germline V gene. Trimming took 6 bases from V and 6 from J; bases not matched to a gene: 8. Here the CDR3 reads CASSQGGPGNEQFF. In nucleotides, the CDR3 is TGTGCCAGCTCCCAGGGAGGGCCTGGCAATGAGCAGTTCTTC. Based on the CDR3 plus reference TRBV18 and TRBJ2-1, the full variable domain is NAGVMQNPRHLVRRRGQEARLRCSPMKGHSHVYWYRQLPEEGLKFMVYLQKENIIDESGMPKERFSAEFPKEGPSILRIQQVVRGDSAAYFCASSQGGPGNEQFFGPGTRLTVL.

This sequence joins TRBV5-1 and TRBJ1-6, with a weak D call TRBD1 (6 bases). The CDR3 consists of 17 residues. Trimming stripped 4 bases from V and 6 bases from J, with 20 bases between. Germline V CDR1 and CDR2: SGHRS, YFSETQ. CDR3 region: CASSTRGAGPPNSPLHF. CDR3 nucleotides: TGCGCCAGCAGCACGCGGGGGGCAGGGCCCCCTAATTCACCCCTCCACTTT.

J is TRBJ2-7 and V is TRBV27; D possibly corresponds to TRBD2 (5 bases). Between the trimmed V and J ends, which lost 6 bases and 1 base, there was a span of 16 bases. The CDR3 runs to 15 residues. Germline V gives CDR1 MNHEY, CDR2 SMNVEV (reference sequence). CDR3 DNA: TGTGCCAGCAGCCCCCCCGGACTCCCTTCCTACGAGCAGTACTTC. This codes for CASSPPGLPSYEQYF.

CDR3 region: CASSLLAGQTNQPQHF. The CDR3 DNA sequence: TGTGCCAGCAGTTTATTAGCGGGCCAGACCAATCAGCCCCAGCATTTT. This rearrangement joins TRBV27 to TRBJ1-5; D is ambiguous. The CDR3 length is 16 residues. Germline V gene lookup returns CDR1 MNHEY and CDR2 SMNVEV (reference sequence). V was shortened by 1 base and J by 3 bases, with 13 bases between the two germline ends.

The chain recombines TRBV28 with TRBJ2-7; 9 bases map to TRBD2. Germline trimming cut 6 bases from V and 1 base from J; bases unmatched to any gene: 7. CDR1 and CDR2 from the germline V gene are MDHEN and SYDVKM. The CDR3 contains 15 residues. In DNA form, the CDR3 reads TGTGCCAGCAGGCGCGGGGGGGAAGGGTCCTACGAGCAGTACTTC. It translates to CASRRGGEGSYEQYF.

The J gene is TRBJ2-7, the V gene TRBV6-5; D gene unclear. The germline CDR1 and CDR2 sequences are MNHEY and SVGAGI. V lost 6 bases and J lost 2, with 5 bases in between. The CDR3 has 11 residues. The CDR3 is CASSPAYEQYF. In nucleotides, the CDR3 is TGTGCCAGCAGCCCAGCCTACGAGCAGTACTTC.

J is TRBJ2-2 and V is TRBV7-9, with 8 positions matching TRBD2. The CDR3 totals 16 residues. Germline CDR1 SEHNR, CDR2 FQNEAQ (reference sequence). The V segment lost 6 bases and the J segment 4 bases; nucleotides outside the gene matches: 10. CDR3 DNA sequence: TGTGCCAGCAGGCTACCCGGGGGGGCGAGCACCGGGGAGCTGTTTTTT. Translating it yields CASRLPGGASTGELFF.